One and the same sample provided the 3 T cell receptor beta chains below, sequenced in a study of blood T cell repertoires in COVID-19. Measured with immunoSEQ multiplex PCR; TCRdb has only the in-frame clones, and not every one. The repertoire holds under 150,000 clones, roughly 80% seen once, with about 8.6% in the top ten. The sample consisted of peripheral blood. All receptors derive from a man over 45 with active or convalescent COVID-19.

With respect to this clone: A read error may produce the germline difference seen at one junction end. The J gene is TRBJ1-4, the V gene TRBV27, with no clear D. This CDR3 has 16 amino acids. Germline CDR1 is MNHEY and CDR2 is SMNVEV (reference sequence). The CDR3 DNA reads as TGTGCCAGCAGCCTTAGTTTGGCCCTAACTAGTGAAAAACTGTTTTTT. Its translation is CASSLSLALTSEKLFF.

The chain uses TRBV28 and TRBJ1-6; 12 bases fit TRBD1. The CDR3 contains 17 residues. V was clipped by 5 bases and J by 8 bases; unmatched bases: 10. In germline, CDR1 is MDHEN, CDR2 SYDVKM. The CDR3 reads CASSLMSGTGGYSPLHF. The DNA for the CDR3 is TGTGCCAGCAGTCTCATGAGCGGGACAGGGGGCTATTCACCCCTCCACTTT.

The sample holds a few counts of this clone. This chain connects TRBV7-9 to TRBJ1-1; the D gene is possibly TRBD1 (6 bases). CDR3 length equals 13 residues. In germline, CDR1 is SEHNR, CDR2 FQNEAQ (reference sequence). V lost 7 bases to trimming and J lost 1 base, with 10 bases between them. The CDR3 is CASTSRGNTEAFF. DNA for the CDR3: TGTGCCAGCACCTCCAGGGGGAACACTGAAGCTTTCTTT.